This T cell receptor (beta chain) was retrieved from a study of T cells in tuberculosis. Thawed, overnight-rested PBMC were stained with GMM-loaded CD1B tetramer, viability dye and anti-CD3, then sorted. CD1B tetramers were loaded with Rhodococcus equi-derived C32 glucose monomycolate. Before cryopreservation, the sorted PBMC lost their CD14-expressing monocytes. Tetramer-negative cells, 90,000 to 100,000 per donor, were also sorted. V lost 1 base, J lost 1 base, and 1 base stayed unmatched. The CDR3 length is 17 residues. Germline CDR1 and CDR2: SGHRS and YFSETQ. TCRdb keeps only in-frame clones here, not all; method: immunoSEQ multiplex PCR. The table has 80,000 to 90,000 clones, just over 90% seen once. Study-wide points: Low-affinity CD1B-GMM tetramer-binding T cells may have been missed.

Sample: CD1b-GMM tetramer-negative cells sorted from PBMCs. The source is an adult woman with latent tuberculosis. This sequence joins TRBV5-1 and TRBJ2-3, with 15 positions matching TRBD2. The CDR3 protein is CASSLRTSGGGTDTQYF. CDR3 nucleotides: TGCGCCAGCAGCTTGAGGACTAGCGGGGGGGGCACAGATACGCAGTATTTT.